This T cell receptor (beta chain) was documented in a study of blood T cell repertoires in COVID-19. TCRdb's table, derived via immunoSEQ multiplex PCR, lists solely in-frame clones and lacks some. The sample lists 150,000 to 200,000 clones; roughly 90% were seen once. Participants were placed into cohorts based on the clinical history they reported. This clone was seen only a few times. CDR1 and CDR2 from the germline V gene are SEHNR and FQNEAQ (reference sequence). This CDR3 is built from 17 residues. Trimming cost V 6 bases and J 3 bases; bases outside gene matches: 15. The clonotype was recovered from a woman aged 50 to 60 who had recovered from COVID-19. The gene calls are TRBV7-9 and TRBJ1-1; 8 positions match TRBD1. The sequencing input was PBMCs or T cells enriched from blood (not recorded which). CDR3 bases: TGTGCCAGCAGTCGGGCAGGGGGCGTGTTGTTGGACACTGAAGCTTTCTTT. It is translated as CASSRAGGVLLDTEAFF.